Only a few counts were recorded for the clone carrying this TCR beta chain. Employing constant-segment primers, 5'RACE generated TCR alpha and TCR beta cDNA libraries bearing sample barcodes and UMIs. A single record per CDR3 protein comes from TCRdb applying MiXCR to the 5' RACE reads. This table has 180,000 or so distinct CDR3 sequences, roughly 10% appearing once. Trimming took off 4 bases at V and 9 bases at J, with 19 bases between the two ends. This CDR3 has 16 residues. Germline CDR1 reads KGHSH; CDR2 reads LQKENI. The data are from a study of T-cell memory formation after mild COVID-19. On the study more broadly: Largely, TCR clusters stayed within a single donor.

This TCR derives from a man aged 18 to 29 who had mild COVID-19 (a few samples of this study predate the infection). Cell type and time point are not known. V is TRBV18 and J is TRBJ1-6; D is possibly TRBD1 (6 bases). Material for sequencing was PBMCs or a T cell subset sorted from them (not recorded which). CDR3 protein: CASSQDRPVWGSPLHF. The CDR3 coding sequence is TGTGCCAGCTCACAAGACAGGCCAGTTTGGGGTTCACCCCTCCACTTT.